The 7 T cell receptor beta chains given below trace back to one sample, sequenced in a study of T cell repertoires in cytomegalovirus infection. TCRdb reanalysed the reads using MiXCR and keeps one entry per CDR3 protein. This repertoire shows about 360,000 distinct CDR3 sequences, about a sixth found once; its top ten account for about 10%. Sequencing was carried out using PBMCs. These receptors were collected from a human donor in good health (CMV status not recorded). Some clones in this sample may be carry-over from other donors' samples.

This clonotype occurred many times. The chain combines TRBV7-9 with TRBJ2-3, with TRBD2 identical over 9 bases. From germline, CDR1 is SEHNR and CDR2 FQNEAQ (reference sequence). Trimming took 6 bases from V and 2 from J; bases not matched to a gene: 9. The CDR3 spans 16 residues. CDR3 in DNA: TGTGCCAGCAGTCTCACGGGACTAGCCTCCACAGATACGCAGTATTTT. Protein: CASSLTGLASTDTQYF. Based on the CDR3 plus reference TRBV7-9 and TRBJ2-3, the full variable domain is DTGVSQNPRHKITKRGQNVTFRCDPISEHNRLYWYRQTLGQGPEFLTYFQNEAQLEKSRLLSDRFSAERPKGSFSTLEIQRTEQGDSAMYLCASSLTGLASTDTQYFGPGTRLTVL.

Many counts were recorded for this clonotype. This CDR3 is CASSLEGSYLLYEQYF. The CDR3 DNA sequence: TGTGCCAGCAGCTTAGAGGGCTCCTACCTGCTGTACGAGCAGTACTTC. This chain uses TRBV11-2 with TRBJ2-7; D not certain. V was cut by 0 bases and J by 4 bases, with 16 bases left in between. CDR1 is SGHAT, CDR2 FQNNGV, per germline. This CDR3 is 16 amino acids long.

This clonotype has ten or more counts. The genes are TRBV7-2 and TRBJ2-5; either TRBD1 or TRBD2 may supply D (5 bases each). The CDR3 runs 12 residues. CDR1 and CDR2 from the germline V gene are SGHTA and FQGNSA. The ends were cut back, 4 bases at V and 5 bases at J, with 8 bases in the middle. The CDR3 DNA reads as TGTGCCAGCAGCTACGAGGGGGAGACCCAGTACTTC. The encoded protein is CASSYEGETQYF.

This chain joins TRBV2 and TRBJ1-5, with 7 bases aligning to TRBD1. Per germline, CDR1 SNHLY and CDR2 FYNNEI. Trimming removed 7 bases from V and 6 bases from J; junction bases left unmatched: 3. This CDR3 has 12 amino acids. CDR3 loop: CASNRGGQPQHF. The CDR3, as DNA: TGTGCCAGCAACAGGGGAGGTCAGCCCCAGCATTTT. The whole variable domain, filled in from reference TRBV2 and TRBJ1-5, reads EPEVTQTPSHQVTQMGQEVILRCVPISNHLYFYWYRQILGQKVEFLVSFYNNEISEKSEIFDDQFSVERPDGSNFTLKIRSTKLEDSAMYFCASNRGGQPQHFGDGTRLSIL.

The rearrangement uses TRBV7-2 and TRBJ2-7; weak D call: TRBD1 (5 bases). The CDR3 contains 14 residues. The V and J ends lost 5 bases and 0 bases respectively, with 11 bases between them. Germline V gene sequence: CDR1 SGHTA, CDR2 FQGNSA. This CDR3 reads CASSRRATSYEQYF. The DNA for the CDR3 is TGTGCCAGCAGCCGCAGGGCGACCTCCTACGAGCAGTACTTC.

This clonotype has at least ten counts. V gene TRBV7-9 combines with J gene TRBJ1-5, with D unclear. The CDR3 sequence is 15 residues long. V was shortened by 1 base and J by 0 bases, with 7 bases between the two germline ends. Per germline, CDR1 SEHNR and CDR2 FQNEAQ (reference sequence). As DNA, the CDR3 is TGTGCCAGCAGCTTAGAGGGCAATAGCAATCAGCCCCAGCATTTT. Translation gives CASSLEGNSNQPQHF. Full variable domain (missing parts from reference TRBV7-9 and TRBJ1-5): DTGVSQNPRHKITKRGQNVTFRCDPISEHNRLYWYRQTLGQGPEFLTYFQNEAQLEKSRLLSDRFSAERPKGSFSTLEIQRTEQGDSAMYLCASSLEGNSNQPQHFGDGTRLSIL.

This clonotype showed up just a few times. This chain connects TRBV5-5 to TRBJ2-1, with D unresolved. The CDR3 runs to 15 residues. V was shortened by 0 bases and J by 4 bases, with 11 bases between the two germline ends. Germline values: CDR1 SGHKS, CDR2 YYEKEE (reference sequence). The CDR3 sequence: CASSLASPRYNEQFF. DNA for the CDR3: TGTGCCAGCAGCTTGGCCTCTCCTCGATACAATGAGCAGTTCTTC.